The clone carrying this TCR beta chain appeared once. The entry originates in a study of blood T cell repertoires in COVID-19. Study background: The cDNA or gDNA used as material had been derived from T cells, B-cell-depleted T cells, or PBMCs.

How the authors handled the data: Counts of nucleated cells, estimated from reference gene primer amplification, were obtained. Libraries were prepared by immunoSEQ multiplex PCR; TCRdb keeps only in-frame clonotypes and omits some of them. Clonal size and the V and J genes are those of that table, whereas D and trimming came from the DNA. The sample records 150,000 to 180,000 clones, about three quarters being singletons. The CDR3 runs to 15 residues. Germline V gives CDR1 SGDLS, CDR2 YYNGEE. Deletions cut 0 bases from V and 3 bases from J, with 12 bases between. The receptor was derived from a man older than 75 with acute or convalescent COVID-19. This chain connects TRBV9 to TRBJ1-1, with TRBD1 as a possible D gene (5 bases). The material sequenced was peripheral blood. CDR3 sequence: CASSVGSGMDTEAFF. The DNA of the CDR3 is TGTGCCAGCAGCGTAGGGTCAGGGATGGACACTGAAGCTTTCTTT.